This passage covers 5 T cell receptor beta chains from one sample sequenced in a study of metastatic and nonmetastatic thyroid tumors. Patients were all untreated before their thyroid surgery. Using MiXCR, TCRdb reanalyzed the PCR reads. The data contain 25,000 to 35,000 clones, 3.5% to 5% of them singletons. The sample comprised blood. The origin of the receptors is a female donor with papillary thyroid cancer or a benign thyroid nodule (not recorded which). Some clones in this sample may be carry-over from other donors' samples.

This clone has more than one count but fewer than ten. DNA of the CDR3: TGTGCCTGGAGCCTAGCGGGGTCAAGGAAGTTCTTC. It translates to CAWSLAGSRKFF. V is TRBV30 and J is TRBJ2-1; 9 bases fit TRBD2. The CDR3 is 12 amino acids. Losses at the gene ends were 3 bases for V and 14 bases for J; bases not matched to a gene: 8. Germline values: CDR1 GTSNPN, CDR2 SVGIG (reference sequence).

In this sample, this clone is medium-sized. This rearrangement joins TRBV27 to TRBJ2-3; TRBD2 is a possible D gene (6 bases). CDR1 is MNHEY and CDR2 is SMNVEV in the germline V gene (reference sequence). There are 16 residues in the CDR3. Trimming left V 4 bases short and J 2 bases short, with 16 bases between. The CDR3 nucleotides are TGTGCCAGCAGTTCCTTATCGCGGGGCTACACAGATACGCAGTATTTT. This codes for CASSSLSRGYTDTQYF.

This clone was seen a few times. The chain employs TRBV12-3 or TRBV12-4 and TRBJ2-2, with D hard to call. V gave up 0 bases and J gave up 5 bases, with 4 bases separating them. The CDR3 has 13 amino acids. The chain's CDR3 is CASSLAVTGELFF. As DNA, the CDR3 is TGTGCCAGCAGTTTAGCTGTGACCGGGGAGCTGTTTTTT.

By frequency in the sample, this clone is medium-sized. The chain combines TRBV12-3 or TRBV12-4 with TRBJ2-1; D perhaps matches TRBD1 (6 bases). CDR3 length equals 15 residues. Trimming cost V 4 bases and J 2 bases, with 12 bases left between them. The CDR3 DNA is TGTGCCAGCAGTTCGATGACAGGCGCCTACAATGAGCAGTTCTTC. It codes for CASSSMTGAYNEQFF.

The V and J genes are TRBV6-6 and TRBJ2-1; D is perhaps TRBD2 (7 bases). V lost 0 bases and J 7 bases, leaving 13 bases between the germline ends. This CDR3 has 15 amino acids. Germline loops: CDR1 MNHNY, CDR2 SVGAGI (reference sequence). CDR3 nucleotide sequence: TGTGCCAGCAGTTACTCAGGGGGAGGGCCAAATGAGCAGTTCTTC. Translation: CASSYSGGGPNEQFF.